This TCR beta chain was found in a study of T cell responses to AZD1222 COVID-19 vaccine. Study results and caveats: Sampled repertoires all dated from after the peak T cell response. Increased Spike-specific TCR breadth and depth were observed after two AZD1222 doses. Baseline seropositivity characterized only 5 to 7 AZD1222 recipients. Nearly half of spike-specific TCRs reportedly go after variant regions that carry no mutations.

Clones were read by immunoSEQ multiplex PCR, and TCRdb kept only the in-frame ones, dropping some. The repertoire holds 150,000 to 160,000 clones, approximately 87% seen once, with just over 9% in the top ten. Remarks on this clone: Its target is not known.

The source material was peripheral blood, sampled 28 days after the second AZD1222 dose. The TCR originated in an adult who received the AZD1222 COVID-19 vaccine.

The CDR3 DNA sequence: TGTGCCAGCAGACGGACTAGCGGGAGGGCCGGGGAGCTGTTTTTT. Amino acids: CASRRTSGRAGELFF. The chain carries TRBV2 and TRBJ2-2, with 15 bases fitting TRBD2. Germline V gene lookup returns CDR1 SNHLY and CDR2 FYNNEI. The J segment lost 6 bases and the V segment lost 6 bases, leaving 2 bases of the junction unmatched. This CDR3 region has 15 residues.